Described below is a single TCR beta chain sequence and its context. What it binds is unknown. A much larger clone differs from this one at a single base, so this may be a read error. The data are from a study of spatial heterogeneity in lung cancer. Study overall: There was a strong correlation between the counts of TCR transcripts measured in tumor regions and a T cell transcriptional module score that was calculated from matched bulk RNA-seq. Raw-read counts averaged over ten per unique TCR and UMI combination. Study-level points and caveats: Within tumors, counts of expanded alpha and beta TCRs tracked tumor mutation counts.

Time point described: sample taken at primary tumor resection. Just over 70 TRACERx patients with early, untreated non-small cell lung cancer donated samples. Researchers sequenced whole RNA taken from tumor, nontumor lung or frozen PBMC without sorting. Via MiXCR, TCRdb re-called the 5' RACE reads, giving one row per CDR3 protein. The table includes approximately 2,000 distinct CDR3 sequences, roughly 15% detected once. This CDR3 has 16 residues. Trimming left V 6 bases short and J 2 bases short, with 16 bases between. The source was lung tumor tissue, collected at surgery. The J gene is TRBJ2-2, the V gene TRBV12-3 or TRBV12-4, with D perhaps TRBD1 or TRBD2 (6 bases each). The sequence was obtained from a male donor with early-stage non-small cell lung cancer. The CDR3 coding sequence is TGTGCCAGCAGGTTAATGGGGGGCGTAAACACCGGGGAGCTGTTTTTT. Translation gives CASRLMGGVNTGELFF.